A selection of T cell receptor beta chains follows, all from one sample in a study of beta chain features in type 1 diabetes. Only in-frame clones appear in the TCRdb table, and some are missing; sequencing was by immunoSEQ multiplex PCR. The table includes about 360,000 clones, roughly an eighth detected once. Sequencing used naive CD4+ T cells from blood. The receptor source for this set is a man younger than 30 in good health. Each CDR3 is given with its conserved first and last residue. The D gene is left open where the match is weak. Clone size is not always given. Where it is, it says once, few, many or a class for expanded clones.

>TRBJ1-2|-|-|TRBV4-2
TGTGCCAGCAGCCCCAAGGGGGGGAACTATGGCTACACCTTC
CASSPKGGNYGYTF
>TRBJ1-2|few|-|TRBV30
TGTGCCTGGAGTGTACCCCCCCCAGGGAATCTCTATGGCTACACCTTC
CAWSVPPPGNLYGYTF
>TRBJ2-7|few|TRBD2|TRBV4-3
TGCGCCAGCAGCCAAGATGGGAGGGTGAGCGAGCAGTACTTC
CASSQDGRVSEQYF
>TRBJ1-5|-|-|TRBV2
TGTGCCAGTGGGGGGACCTATAGCAATCAGCCCCAGCATTTT
CASGGTYSNQPQHF
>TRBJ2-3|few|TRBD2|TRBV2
TGTGCCAGCAGTGGTACTAGCGGAGATTTCACAGATACGCAGTATTTT
CASSGTSGDFTDTQYF
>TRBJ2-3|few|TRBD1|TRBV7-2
TGTGCCAGCAGCTGGGGGCATGGGACAGGGTCAGATACGCAGTATTTT
CASSWGHGTGSDTQYF
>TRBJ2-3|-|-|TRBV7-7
TGTGCCAGCAGCTTAGGGGTCGAGCGGCCCTTCTCAGATACGCAGTATTTT
CASSLGVERPFSDTQYF
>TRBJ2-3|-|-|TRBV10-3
TGTGCCATTCGGACAGATCTTAGGGATACGCAGTATTTT
CAIRTDLRDTQYF
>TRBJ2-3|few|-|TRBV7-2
TGTGCCAGCAGCTTAGTAGTCACTAGCACAGATACGCAGTATTTT
CASSLVVTSTDTQYF
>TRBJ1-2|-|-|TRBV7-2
TGTGCCAGCAGCTTAGCCCCCCCCGGTCGTGGCTACACCTTC
CASSLAPPGRGYTF
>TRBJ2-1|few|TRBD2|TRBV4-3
TGCGCCAGCAGCCAATACCGGGGGGGCAATGAGCAGTTCTTC
CASSQYRGGNEQFF
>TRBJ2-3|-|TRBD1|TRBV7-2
TGTGCCAGCGGGGACAGGGCCACAGATACGCAGTATTTT
CASGDRATDTQYF
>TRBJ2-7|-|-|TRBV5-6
TGTGCCAGCAGCTTGTCGGCCTACGAGCAGTACTTC
CASSLSAYEQYF
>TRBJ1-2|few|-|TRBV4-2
TGTGCCAGCAGCCTAGATCAGACAGCTAACTATGGCTACACCTTC
CASSLDQTANYGYTF
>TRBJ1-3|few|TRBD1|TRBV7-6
TGTGCCAGCAGCACGGACAGGGGGTCCGGAAACACCATATATTTT
CASSTDRGSGNTIYF
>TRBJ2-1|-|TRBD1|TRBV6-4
TGTGCCAGCAGCGGAGGGACAGGGAGTTATGAGCAGTTCTTC
CASSGGTGSYEQFF
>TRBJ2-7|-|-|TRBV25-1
TGTGCCAGCAGTGCTTGGAACCGGGTTCACGAGCAGTACTTC
CASSAWNRVHEQYF
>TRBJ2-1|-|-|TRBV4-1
TGCGCCAGCAGCCCGGGACTTTTAAGCTCCTACAATGAGCAGTTCTTC
CASSPGLLSSYNEQFF
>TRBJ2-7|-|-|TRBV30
TGTGCCTGGAGCGGGGCGGGGGCCGGTTTGTTATACGAGCAGTACTTC
CAWSGAGAGLLYEQYF
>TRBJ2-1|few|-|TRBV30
TGTGCCTGGAAGGGGGGGCCCTACAATGAGCAGTTCTTC
CAWKGGPYNEQFF
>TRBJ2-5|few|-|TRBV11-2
TGTGCCAGCAGCTTATACAGCACCCAGTACTTC
CASSLYSTQYF
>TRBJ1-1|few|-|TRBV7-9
TGTGCCAGCAGCCTCCTCGACACTGAAGCTTTCTTT
CASSLLDTEAFF
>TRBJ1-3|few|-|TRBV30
TGTGCCTGGACCACGAGCTCTGGAAACACCATATATTTT
CAWTTSSGNTIYF
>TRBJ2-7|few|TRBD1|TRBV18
TGTGCCAGCTCTCGGACAGGAACGTCCTACGAGCAGTACTTC
CASSRTGTSYEQYF
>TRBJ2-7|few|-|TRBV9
TGTGCCAGCAGCCTACAGGGGACTGACAACGAGCAGTACTTC
CASSLQGTDNEQYF
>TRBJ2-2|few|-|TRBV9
TGTGCCAGCAGCGTAGGGGCAAACTCGAACACCGGGGAGCTGTTTTTT
CASSVGANSNTGELFF
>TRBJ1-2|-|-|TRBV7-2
TGTGCCAGCAGCGGAGGTGTTGACTATGGCTACACCTTC
CASSGGVDYGYTF
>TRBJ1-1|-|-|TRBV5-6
TGTGCCAGCAGCCTGATGTATTCCACGGGCACTGAAGCTTTCTTT
CASSLMYSTGTEAFF
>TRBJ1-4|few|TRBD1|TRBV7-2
TGTGCCAGCAGGCGCGACAGGGGGCGTGGTGAAAAACTGTTTTTT
CASRRDRGRGEKLFF
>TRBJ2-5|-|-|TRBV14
TGTGCCAGCAGCCAACTACCGTTTACAGGACAAGAGACCCAGTACTTC
CASSQLPFTGQETQYF
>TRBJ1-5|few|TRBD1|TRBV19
TGTGCCAGTAGTGGACAGGGAGTTAGCAATCAGCCCCAGCATTTT
CASSGQGVSNQPQHF
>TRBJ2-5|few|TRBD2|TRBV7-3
TGTGCCAGCAGCTTCCGACTAGCGGGGGGGCCTGGGTCTGAGACCCAGTACTTC
CASSFRLAGGPGSETQYF
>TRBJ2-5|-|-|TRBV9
TGTGCCAGCAGCGCCAACGAGGGGGTTGTAGAGACCCAGTACTTC
CASSANEGVVETQYF
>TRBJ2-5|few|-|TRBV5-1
TGCGCCAGCAGCTTAGGACAACAAGAGACCCAGTACTTC
CASSLGQQETQYF
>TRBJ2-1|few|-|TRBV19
TGTGCCAGTAGTACCCGGACACGACCGTACAATGAGCAGTTCTTC
CASSTRTRPYNEQFF
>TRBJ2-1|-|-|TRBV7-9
TGTGCCAGCAGCATAGGCCTGATCGGTGGCAATGAGCAGTTCTTC
CASSIGLIGGNEQFF
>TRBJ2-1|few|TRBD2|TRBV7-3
TGTGCCAGCAGCCCCAGTGGGGCTAGCGGGAGGAATGAGCAGTTCTTC
CASSPSGASGRNEQFF
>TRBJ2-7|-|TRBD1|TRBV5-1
TGCGCCAGCAGCCAGACAGGGGGCTTTCACGAGCAGTACTTC
CASSQTGGFHEQYF
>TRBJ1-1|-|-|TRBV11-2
TGTGCCAGCAGGGCTGGACAGAACACTGAAGCTTTCTTT
CASRAGQNTEAFF
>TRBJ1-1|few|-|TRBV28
TGTGCCAGCCGAGCCACTGAAGCTTTCTTT
CASRATEAFF
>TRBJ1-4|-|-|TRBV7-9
TGTGCCACACATCGGACAGCAACTAATGAAAAACTGTTTTTT
CATHRTATNEKLFF
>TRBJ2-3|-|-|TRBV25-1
TGTGCCATCGCGGGACCCTCTAGCACAGATACGCAGTATTTT
CAIAGPSSTDTQYF
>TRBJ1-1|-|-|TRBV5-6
TGTGCCAGCAGCTTGGGCAGGCAAGCTTTCTTT
CASSLGRQAFF
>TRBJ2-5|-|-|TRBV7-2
TGTGCCAGCAGCTCCGGGTTGGAGACCCAGTACTTC
CASSSGLETQYF
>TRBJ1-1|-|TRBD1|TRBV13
TGTGCCAGCACCCTAACGAGGGGGCTCGGCACTGAAGCTTTCTTT
CASTLTRGLGTEAFF
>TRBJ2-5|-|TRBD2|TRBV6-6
TGTGCCAGCAGTTACTCGTCTAGCGGGGGACAAGAGACCCAGTACTTC
CASSYSSSGGQETQYF
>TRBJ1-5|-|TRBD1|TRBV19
TGTGCCAGTAGTATGACAGGGGATGGCAATCAGCCCCAGCATTTT
CASSMTGDGNQPQHF
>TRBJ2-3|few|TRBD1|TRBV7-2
TGTGCCAGCAGCTTCGGACAGGCCCGAGATACGCAGTATTTT
CASSFGQARDTQYF
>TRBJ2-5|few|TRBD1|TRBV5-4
TGTGCCAGCAGCTCACAGTTACAGGGGGGAAGAGAGACCCAGTACTTC
CASSSQLQGGRETQYF
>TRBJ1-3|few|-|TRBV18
TGTGCCAGCTCACCTAGCAGGGGTGGAAACACCATATATTTT
CASSPSRGGNTIYF
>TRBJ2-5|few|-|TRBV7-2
TGTGCCAGCAGCTTTTCCGGGACTGAGCAAGAGACCCAGTACTTC
CASSFSGTEQETQYF
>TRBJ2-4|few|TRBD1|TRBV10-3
TGTGCCATCAGCGAAAACACAGGGGGTCAAAACATTCAGTACTTC
CAISENTGGQNIQYF
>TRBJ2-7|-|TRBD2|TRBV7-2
TGTGCCAGCAGCGCCCCTGGCGGGAGCTCCTACGAGCAGTACTTC
CASSAPGGSSYEQYF
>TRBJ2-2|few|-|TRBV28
TGTGCCAGCGGTGGGGGGACGAACACCGGGGAGCTGTTTTTT
CASGGGTNTGELFF
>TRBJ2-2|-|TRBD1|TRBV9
TGTGCCAGCAGACAGGGGGCAGACACCGGGGAGCTGTTTTTT
CASRQGADTGELFF